The 29 T cell receptor beta chains in this list originate from one sample, sequenced in a study of vaccination and CD4 T cells after COVID-19. Described treatment: roughly ten-day PBMC culture with coronavirus spike peptide pools or control peptides (ViraFEST assay). These TCRs are of unknown antigen specificity. Oncomine TCR Beta short-read sequencing was applied to DNA from cultured CD4+ T cells. TCRdb processed the PCR reads anew with MiXCR; each CDR3 protein has one entry. The sample contains 15,000 to 20,000 distinct CDR3 sequences, more than 55% of which appear only once. Sequenced material: CD4+ T cells from blood, cultured in vitro. The receptors come from a human donor who had recovered from COVID-19.

This rearrangement joins TRBV19 to TRBJ2-7; a possible D gene is TRBD2 (6 bases). CDR1 and CDR2 (germline): LNHDA, SQIVND (reference sequence). The CDR3 is made up of 15 amino acids. V was clipped by 3 bases and J by 7 bases, with 19 bases between them. Here the CDR3 reads CASSINLGLPWEQYF. For the CDR3, the DNA is TGTGCCAGTAGTATCAACCTTGGACTACCGTGGGAGCAGTACTTC.

The genes are TRBV18 and TRBJ1-1, with no clear D. V shed 3 bases and J shed 2 bases, with 7 bases lying between them. The CDR3 length is 13 residues. The germline V gene encodes CDR1 KGHSH and CDR2 LQKENI. The CDR3 protein is CASSPHSNTEAFF. In DNA, the CDR3 is TGTGCCAGCTCACCTCACAGCAACACTGAAGCTTTCTTT.

The genes are TRBV19 and TRBJ1-1; a weak D match, TRBD1 (5 bases). Germline CDR1 and CDR2: LNHDA and SQIVND (reference sequence). V lost 5 bases to trimming and J lost 5 bases, with 15 bases between them. This CDR3 contains 14 residues. The CDR3 DNA follows: TGTGCCAGTAGTGCCGGTCCTCGGGGGACTGAAGCTTTCTTT. Protein product: CASSAGPRGTEAFF.

The chain links TRBV2 to TRBJ1-1; 12 nucleotides match TRBD1. The length of the CDR3 is 14 residues. The germline gives CDR1 SNHLY, CDR2 FYNNEI. V gave up 6 bases and J gave up 10 bases; unmatched junction bases: 9. The CDR3 region is CASRTGTGGLRAFF. DNA of the CDR3: TGTGCCAGCAGAACCGGGACAGGGGGCTTGCGAGCTTTCTTT.

This clonotype was observed a handful of times. V and J are TRBV20-1 and TRBJ1-3, with D perhaps matching TRBD1 (5 bases). CDR1 is DFQATT and CDR2 is SNEGSKA in the germline V gene (reference sequence). The CDR3 spans 16 residues. The V end was cut by 1 base, the J end by 1 base, with 14 bases between. The CDR3 protein is CSARGEGKVSGNTIYF. CDR3 coding DNA: TGCAGTGCTAGAGGGGAGGGGAAGGTGTCTGGAAACACCATATATTTT.

CDR3 coding DNA: TGTGCCAGCAGTGACGATGAGGGCACTGAAGCTTTCTTT. The encoded protein is CASSDDEGTEAFF. The chain is built from TRBV6-4 and TRBJ1-1; no clear D. The CDR3 length is 13 residues. The V gene's germline CDR1 is MRHNA and CDR2 SNTAGT. The V end was cut by 2 bases, the J end by 4 bases, with 8 bases between.

J is TRBJ1-5 and V is TRBV6-1; TRBD1 might be the D (5 bases). CDR1 and CDR2 (germline): MNHNS, SASEGT. V was trimmed by 3 bases and J by 1 base, leaving 10 bases between them. The CDR3 is made up of 15 amino acids. The DNA for the CDR3 is TGTGCCAGCAGTGAGGGCAGGGTGAGCAATCAGCCCCAGCATTTT. As protein: CASSEGRVSNQPQHF.

The chain is built from TRBV7-2 and TRBJ1-2; a possible D gene is TRBD1 (5 bases). The CDR3 has 14 residues. Germline CDR1 SGHTA, CDR2 FQGNSA. Trimming stripped 5 bases from V and 6 bases from J, with 16 bases between. Here the CDR3 DNA reads TGTGCCAGCAGCCCCAGGGTCGTCTCGCATGGCTACACCTTC. This encodes CASSPRVVSHGYTF.

The rearrangement uses TRBV12-3 or TRBV12-4 and TRBJ1-2; D not certain. The V end was cut by 1 base, the J end by 4 bases, with 16 bases between. The CDR3 contains 16 residues. The CDR3 region has the DNA TGTGCCAGCAGTTTAGTATTACTCACCCAATCCTATGGCTACACCTTC. Residues: CASSLVLLTQSYGYTF.

This chain uses TRBV11-3 with TRBJ2-7; D gene ambiguous. Germline V gene data show CDR1 as SGHNT and CDR2 as YENEEA. The CDR3 has 15 residues. Trimming pared 0 bases from V and 4 bases from J, leaving 13 bases between. This CDR3 reads CASSLDEDPPYEQYF. The CDR3 region has the DNA TGTGCCAGCAGCTTAGATGAGGACCCACCTTACGAGCAGTACTTC.

The rearrangement joins TRBV7-3 to TRBJ2-3; 12 nucleotides line up with TRBD2. The germline V gene encodes CDR1 SGHTA and CDR2 FQGTGA. The V and J ends lost 5 bases and 2 bases, in that order; junction bases with no gene match: 11. CDR3 length: 18 amino acids. This CDR3 reads CASSLPTSGGEHTDTQYF. DNA for the CDR3: TGTGCCAGCAGCCTACCGACTAGCGGGGGCGAACACACAGATACGCAGTATTTT.

The genes are TRBV20-1 and TRBJ2-3, with D tentatively TRBD1 (6 bases). The CDR3 extends over 13 amino acids. Germline V gene data show CDR1 as DFQATT and CDR2 as SNEGSKA (reference sequence). Trimming removed 6 bases from V and 1 base from J, with 11 bases in between. The CDR3 nucleotides are TGCAGTGCCGGTAAGGGGGGCACAGATACGCAGTATTTT. It specifies CSAGKGGTDTQYF.

Notes on this clonotype: A read error may produce the germline difference seen at one junction end. The genes are TRBV5-8 and TRBJ2-1; 7 nucleotides match TRBD1. CDR1 SGHTS and CDR2 YDEGEE come from the germline V gene. This CDR3 has 19 residues. The CDR3 nucleotides are TGTGCCAGCACCCTGTGGAGACAGGGCCCCCCGAGCTCCTACAACGAGCAGTTCTTC. Translation: CASTLWRQGPPSSYNEQFF. The variable domain in full, with the rest retrieved from reference TRBV5-8 and TRBJ2-1, is EAGVTQSPTHLIKTRGQQATLRCSPISGHTSVYWYQQALGLGLQFLLWYDEGEERNRGNFPPRFSGRQFPNYSSELNVNALELEDSALYLCASTLWRQGPPSSYNEQFFGPGTRLTVL.

V is TRBV20-1 and J is TRBJ2-5; the D call may be TRBD1 or TRBD2 (5 bases each). The germline gives CDR1 DFQATT, CDR2 SNEGSKA (reference sequence). The V end was cut by 3 bases, the J end by 4 bases, with 15 bases between. This CDR3 contains 14 residues. CDR3 sequence reads: CSASRQYGGETQYF. Here the CDR3 DNA reads TGCAGTGCTAGCAGACAGTATGGAGGAGAGACCCAGTACTTC.

CDR3: CASSYSGGVVNTEAFF. CDR3 nucleotide sequence: TGTGCCAGCAGTTACTCGGGGGGTGTAGTGAACACTGAAGCTTTCTTT. This sequence joins TRBV6-2 or TRBV6-3 and TRBJ1-1; possibly TRBD1 for D (5 bases). Trimming stripped 0 bases from V and 0 bases from J, with 11 bases between. This CDR3 has 16 amino acids. Germline CDR1 is MNHEY and CDR2 is SVGEGT.

The chain employs TRBV7-2 and TRBJ2-3; 9 bases line up with TRBD1. Germline V gives CDR1 SGHTA, CDR2 FQGNSA. The V and J ends lost 3 bases and 2 bases, in that order; junction bases with no gene match: 6. The CDR3 spans 16 residues. CDR3 amino acids: CASSLDRGIHTDTQYF. Written as DNA, the CDR3 is TGTGCCAGCAGCTTGGACAGGGGAATTCACACAGATACGCAGTATTTT. The whole variable domain, remainder taken from reference TRBV7-2 and TRBJ2-3, is GAGVSQSPSNKVTEKGKDVELRCDPISGHTALYWYRQSLGQGLEFLIYFQGNSAPDKSGLPSDRFSAERTGGSVSTLTIQRTQQEDSAVYLCASSLDRGIHTDTQYFGPGTRLTVL.

The chain has TRBV6-2 or TRBV6-3 and TRBJ1-6; D is unclear. Trimming cost V 6 bases and J 7 bases, with 13 bases left between them. CDR1 and CDR2 (germline): MNHEY, SVGEGT. This CDR3 contains 14 residues. CDR3 bases: TGTGCCAGCAGACCCCCGTATTTGAATTCACCCCTCCACTTT. This codes for CASRPPYLNSPLHF.

CDR3 sequence reads: CASSETGTGATHEQYF. CDR3 coding DNA: TGTGCCAGCAGTGAAACCGGGACAGGGGCCACGCACGAGCAGTACTTC. The rearrangement joins TRBV25-1 to TRBJ2-1, with TRBD1 matching 10 bases. The DNA end is a closer match to TRBJ2-7, so the J assignment may be wrong. Germline V gives CDR1 MGHDK, CDR2 SYGVNS. This CDR3 comprises 16 residues.

The CDR3 sequence: CASSLYWGETQYF. CDR3 nucleotides: TGTGCCAGCAGCTTATACTGGGGAGAGACCCAGTACTTC. This chain joins TRBV11-1 and TRBJ2-5; no clear D. CDR3 length equals 13 residues. V lost 2 bases and J 4 bases, leaving 8 bases between the germline ends. CDR1 and CDR2 from the germline V gene are SGHAT and FQDESV (reference sequence).

The chain uses TRBV10-3 and TRBJ1-1, with D hard to call. CDR3 size: 12 residues. Trimming removed 2 bases from V and 11 bases from J, with 12 bases in between. Germline CDR1 reads ENHRY; CDR2 reads SYGVKD. The CDR3 DNA is TGTGCCATCAGTGAGCGGGAGGGTTCGGCTTTCTTT. Encoded protein: CAISEREGSAFF.

The rearrangement links TRBV19 to TRBJ1-1; D unclear. Germline CDR1 and CDR2: LNHDA and SQIVND (reference sequence). V was cut by 5 bases and J by 3 bases, with 10 bases left in between. This CDR3 is built from 13 residues. The CDR3 DNA reads TGTGCCAGTAGTCGGAAAGCGGACACTGAAGCTTTCTTT. Translating it yields CASSRKADTEAFF.

The gene calls are TRBV21-1 and TRBJ2-1; whether TRBD1, the table's D call, matches the DNA was not checked. TRBV21-1 is labeled a pseudogene. The CDR3 runs 17 residues. CDR3: CASSGRRPNGHNNEQFF. The CDR3 DNA is TGTGCCAGCAGTGGACGCCGTCCCAATGGACACAATAATGAGCAGTTCTTC.

V and J are TRBV20-1 and TRBJ2-1; D remains unclear. V gave up 6 bases and J gave up 7 bases, with 7 bases separating them. Germline CDR1 is DFQATT and CDR2 is SNEGSKA (reference sequence). The CDR3 has 10 amino acids. The CDR3 protein is CSAYGNEQFF. The CDR3 DNA reads TGCAGTGCGTATGGGAATGAGCAGTTCTTC.

The CDR3 DNA reads as TGTGCCAGCAACAGGGATATGAACACTGAAGCTTTCTTT. As protein: CASNRDMNTEAFF. This chain uses TRBV6-1 with TRBJ1-1; maybe TRBD1 (6 bases). From germline, CDR1 is MNHNS and CDR2 SASEGT. Trimming took 7 bases from V and 0 from J, leaving 9 bases between them. The length of the CDR3 is 13 residues.

This chain links TRBV6-2 or TRBV6-3 with TRBJ2-2, with D unclear. The germline V and J ends were trimmed by 0 bases and 7 bases, with 6 bases remaining between them. There are 13 residues in the CDR3. Germline CDR1 MNHEY, CDR2 SVGEGT. The CDR3 loop reads CASSYSDGGELFF. In DNA, the CDR3 is TGTGCCAGCAGTTACTCGGACGGCGGGGAGCTGTTTTTT.

The chain has TRBV11-2 and TRBJ1-3; D is possibly TRBD1 (6 bases). Germline assignment: CDR1 SGHAT and CDR2 FQNNGV. This CDR3 is 16 amino acids long. Trimming took 1 base from V and 3 from J, leaving 13 bases between them. For the CDR3, the DNA is TGTGCCAGCAGCTTAGGGGACACAGGGATTGGAAACACCATATATTTT. It yields the protein CASSLGDTGIGNTIYF. Drawing the rest from reference TRBV11-2 and TRBJ1-3, the complete variable domain is EAGVAQSPRYKIIEKRQSVAFWCNPISGHATLYWYQQILGQGPKLLIQFQNNGVVDDSQLPKDRFSAERLKGVDSTLKIQPAKLEDSAVYLCASSLGDTGIGNTIYFGEGSWLTVV.

This clonotype was observed once. This chain uses TRBV5-1 with TRBJ1-3; a possible D gene is TRBD1 (5 bases). The CDR3 spans 17 residues. The V gene's germline CDR1 is SGHRS and CDR2 YFSETQ. V was trimmed by 0 bases and J by 0 bases, leaving 13 bases between them. The CDR3 DNA reads as TGCGCCAGCAGCTTGGCCGGAGGGGCCACCTCTGGAAACACCATATATTTT. It is translated as CASSLAGGATSGNTIYF.

This clonotype occurred a few times. The chain uses TRBV10-1 and TRBJ1-1; D remains unclear. The V gene lost 1 base and the J gene lost 5 bases, with 8 bases spanning the gap. Germline lookup yields CDR1 WNHNN and CDR2 SYGVQD (reference sequence). The CDR3 covers 13 residues. CDR3 protein: CASSEFERTEAFF. CDR3 in DNA: TGCGCCAGCAGTGAGTTTGAGAGAACTGAAGCTTTCTTT.

The rearrangement joins TRBV6-1 to TRBJ1-5; 10 bases line up with TRBD1. CDR3 length equals 19 residues. Germline V gives CDR1 MNHNS, CDR2 SASEGT. The junction had 15 bases not matched to a gene; V was cut back by 4 bases and J by 3 bases. CDR3 DNA sequence: TGTGCCAGCAGTGGACCCGGGACAGGGGCTTCGTATACCAATCAGCCCCAGCATTTT. It specifies CASSGPGTGASYTNQPQHF.